Below, 11 T cell receptor beta chains from the same sample are listed, as sequenced in a study of blood T cell repertoires in COVID-19. The method was immunoSEQ multiplex PCR; TCRdb's version includes in-frame clones alone and lacks a portion of them. This sample has 30,000 or so clones, with less than 95% found just once. Sequenced sample: peripheral blood. The receptors derive from a man aged 65 to 79 with active or convalescent COVID-19.

The rearrangement joins TRBV7-3 to TRBJ2-2; D is unclear. Trimming left V 4 bases short and J 4 bases short, with 13 bases between. Germline loops: CDR1 SGHTA, CDR2 FQGTGA. This CDR3 contains 15 residues. CDR3 sequence (DNA): TGTGCCAGCAGCTACGGTCTTGCGTCCACCGGGGAGCTGTTTTTT. Translating gives CASSYGLASTGELFF.

The chain has TRBV10-3 and TRBJ1-4; D gene ambiguous. The CDR3 covers 15 residues. Per the germline V gene, CDR1 is ENHRY and CDR2 is SYGVKD. V was clipped by 7 bases and J by 0 bases, with 12 bases between them. Written as DNA, the CDR3 is TGTGCCATCAAAGAGGGATCAGCAACTAATGAAAAACTGTTTTTT. This gives the protein CAIKEGSATNEKLFF.

The V and J genes are TRBV6-5 and TRBJ2-1, with 12 bases fitting TRBD2. V lost 7 bases to trimming and J lost 8 bases; unmatched junction nucleotides: 3. The CDR3 has 13 amino acids. The germline gives CDR1 MNHEY, CDR2 SVGAGI. Here the CDR3 DNA reads TGTGCCAGCAAGACTAGCGGGGGCTATGAGCAGTTCTTC. This encodes CASKTSGGYEQFF.

The V call is TRBV18, the J call TRBJ1-6, with D unresolved. Trimming left V 3 bases short and J 2 bases short, with 11 bases between. Per the germline V gene, CDR1 is KGHSH and CDR2 is LQKENI. The CDR3 loop spans 16 amino acids. The CDR3 region is CASSPGANPYNSPLHF. The CDR3 bases are TGTGCCAGCTCACCCGGAGCTAACCCCTATAATTCACCCCTCCACTTT.

V is TRBV30 and J is TRBJ2-3; 8 bases align to TRBD2. Germline trimming cut 2 bases from V and 0 bases from J; bases unmatched to any gene: 4. The CDR3 has 15 residues. Germline CDR1 GTSNPN, CDR2 SVGIG (reference sequence). For the CDR3, the DNA is TGTGCCTGGAGTCGACTAGCGTGGAGCACAGATACGCAGTATTTT. Translation: CAWSRLAWSTDTQYF.

V gene TRBV27 combines with J gene TRBJ1-2; 7 bases map to TRBD1. Germline loops: CDR1 MNHEY, CDR2 SMNVEV (reference sequence). V gave up 7 bases and J gave up 4 bases; unmatched junction bases: 15. The CDR3 is 16 residues long. DNA for the CDR3: TGTGCCAGCACCCCCGGCGGGACAGCTGCTCTCTATGGCTACACCTTC. Residues: CASTPGGTAALYGYTF.

The J gene is TRBJ1-6, the V gene TRBV6-1; maybe TRBD1 (5 bases). Germline-derived CDR1 and CDR2 are MNHNS and SASEGT. Trimming took off 2 bases at V and 10 bases at J, with 15 bases between the two ends. This CDR3 comprises 15 residues. CDR3 bases: TGTGCCAGCAGTGAATGGGGAGGGGAGTACTCACCCCTCCACTTT. It translates to CASSEWGGEYSPLHF.

The chain uses TRBV27 and TRBJ1-1; unclear D gene. CDR1 and CDR2 from the germline V gene are MNHEY and SMNVEV (reference sequence). With 5 bases removed from V and 1 base from J, the gap between germline ends came to 14 bases. The CDR3 has 15 amino acids. CDR3 nucleotide sequence: TGTGCCAGCAGTCCACGAGAACCGTGGAACACTGAAGCTTTCTTT. Encoded protein: CASSPREPWNTEAFF.

The chain carries TRBV2 and TRBJ2-7; TRBD1 might be the D (6 bases). This CDR3 region has 14 residues. CDR1 is SNHLY, CDR2 FYNNEI, per germline. The V end was cut by 8 bases, the J end by 0 bases, with 14 bases between. The CDR3 DNA sequence: TGTGCCAGCGGATGGGTGGGGGCCTCCTACGAGCAGTACTTC. Translation: CASGWVGASYEQYF.

The CDR3 here is CASSRTGTLGDGYTF. The CDR3 bases are TGTGCCAGCAGCCGGACAGGGACCCTTGGAGATGGCTACACCTTC. V gene TRBV7-9 combines with J gene TRBJ1-2; TRBD1 matches 8 bases. CDR3 length: 15 amino acids. The V segment lost 5 bases and the J segment 6 bases; nucleotides outside the gene matches: 11. CDR1 is SEHNR and CDR2 is FQNEAQ in the germline V gene (reference sequence). Full variable domain (remainder filled in from reference TRBV7-9 and TRBJ1-2): DTGVSQNPRHKITKRGQNVTFRCDPISEHNRLYWYRQTLGQGPEFLTYFQNEAQLEKSRLLSDRFSAERPKGSFSTLEIQRTEQGDSAMYLCASSRTGTLGDGYTFGSGTRLTVV.

The chain has TRBV2 and TRBJ2-1; 8 nucleotides align to TRBD2. CDR3 length: 14 residues. Per the germline V gene, CDR1 is SNHLY and CDR2 is FYNNEI. V was clipped by 0 bases and J by 9 bases; unmatched bases: 4. CDR3 region: CASSEAEREIEQFF. The CDR3 DNA follows: TGTGCCAGCAGTGAAGCGGAGCGGGAGATTGAGCAGTTCTTC. Looking up the rest from reference TRBV2 and TRBJ2-1 gives the full variable domain: EPEVTQTPSHQVTQMGQEVILRCVPISNHLYFYWYRQILGQKVEFLVSFYNNEISEKSEIFDDQFSVERPDGSNFTLKIRSTKLEDSAMYFCASSEAEREIEQFFGPGTRLTVL.